These 32 T cell receptor beta chains were all obtained from the same sample, sequenced in a study of blood T cell repertoires in COVID-19. Only in-frame clones appear in the TCRdb table, and some are missing; sequencing was by immunoSEQ multiplex PCR. This sample yields 300,000 or so clones, of which approximately 87% are seen a single time; roughly 1.6% belongs to the top ten. Sequencing input: peripheral blood. These receptor sequences come from a woman aged 40 to 50 who had recovered from COVID-19.

The J gene is TRBJ2-1, the V gene TRBV19; D is possibly TRBD1 (6 bases). The ends were cut back, 5 bases at V and 6 bases at J, with 14 bases in the middle. The CDR3 is 14 residues long. Per germline, CDR1 LNHDA and CDR2 SQIVND (reference sequence). The CDR3 nucleotides are TGTGCCAGTAGTCCAAACCGGGACATCAATGAGCAGTTCTTC. Encoded protein: CASSPNRDINEQFF.

The chain links TRBV18 to TRBJ1-4, with TRBD1 identical over 12 bases. The germline gives CDR1 KGHSH, CDR2 LQKENI. CDR3 length equals 15 residues. V was clipped by 1 base and J by 10 bases; unmatched bases: 4. The CDR3 region has the DNA TGTGCCAGCTCACCACTTGGGACAGGGGGCGTAAAACTGTTTTTT. Translated, it gives CASSPLGTGGVKLFF.

This clone has just one count. CDR3 amino acids: CASSDGVRYEQYF. Written as DNA, the CDR3 is TGTGCCAGCAGTGACGGGGTACGGTACGAGCAGTACTTC. This chain connects TRBV6-1 to TRBJ2-7; TRBD2 might be the D (5 bases). Trimming removed 3 bases from V and 4 bases from J, with 10 bases in between. Germline-derived CDR1 and CDR2 are MNHNS and SASEGT. The CDR3 has 13 amino acids.

The chain recombines TRBV18 with TRBJ2-3, with D possibly TRBD1 on 8 matching bases. CDR1 and CDR2 from the germline V gene are KGHSH and LQKENI. The CDR3 has 16 amino acids. V lost 5 bases, J lost 2 bases, and 17 bases lay in between. In DNA, the CDR3 is TGTGCCAGCTCATCTCAACAGGGGGGGGACACAGATACGCAGTATTTT. It is translated as CASSSQQGGDTDTQYF.

This chain connects TRBV4-3 to TRBJ1-2, with 7 bases identical to TRBD1. The CDR3 has 16 residues. The trim removed 4 bases at V and 3 bases at J, leaving 11 bases unmatched. In germline, CDR1 is LGHNA, CDR2 YSLEER. CDR3: CASSRSTGDSYYGYTF. The CDR3 DNA follows: TGCGCCAGCAGCCGGTCCACGGGGGACAGCTACTATGGCTACACCTTC.

This clone was counted a few times. The chain employs TRBV30 and TRBJ1-2; no clear D gene. CDR1 GTSNPN and CDR2 SVGIG come from the germline V gene (reference sequence). This CDR3 contains 11 residues. V dropped 4 bases and J dropped 8 bases, with 11 bases sitting between them. The CDR3 loop reads CAWIDVRGYTF. The CDR3 coding sequence is TGTGCCTGGATAGATGTTCGCGGCTACACCTTC.

The chain links TRBV5-1 to TRBJ1-1; D not certain. CDR1 is SGHRS, CDR2 YFSETQ, per germline. This CDR3 region has 12 residues. Between the trimmed V and J ends, which lost 3 bases and 8 bases, there was a span of 11 bases. CDR3 coding DNA: TGCGCCAGCAGCTCGCCCGGGAGAGAAGCTTTCTTT. Protein product: CASSSPGREAFF.

V and J are TRBV7-9 and TRBJ1-5; D unresolved. The CDR3 spans 13 residues. V lost 5 bases and J lost 4, with 9 bases in between. Germline CDR1 and CDR2: SEHNR and FQNEAQ (reference sequence). CDR3: CASSPQANQPQHF. CDR3 nucleotide sequence: TGTGCCAGCAGCCCACAAGCGAATCAGCCCCAGCATTTT. Together with reference TRBV7-9 and TRBJ1-5, the CDR3 gives the full variable domain: DTGVSQNPRHKITKRGQNVTFRCDPISEHNRLYWYRQTLGQGPEFLTYFQNEAQLEKSRLLSDRFSAERPKGSFSTLEIQRTEQGDSAMYLCASSPQANQPQHFGDGTRLSIL.

V usage is TRBV10-3 and J usage is TRBJ2-5, with D possibly TRBD2 on 6 matching bases. Trimming shortened V by 6 bases and J by 6 bases, and 14 bases separated the two germline ends. The CDR3 runs 13 residues. In germline, CDR1 is ENHRY, CDR2 SYGVKD. CDR3 in DNA: TGTGCCATCAGGGCTAGCGCCACGCAGACCCAGTACTTC. Translated: CAIRASATQTQYF.

This clone turned up a few times. The genes are TRBV11-2 and TRBJ1-4, with 12 bases lining up with TRBD1. The V and J ends lost 5 bases and 7 bases, in that order; junction bases with no gene match: 2. The germline V gene has CDR1 SGHAT and CDR2 FQNNGV. The CDR3 extends over 14 amino acids. The CDR3 region has the DNA TGTGCCAGCAGCACGGGACAGGGGGCTGAAAAACTGTTTTTT. Its protein is CASSTGQGAEKLFF.

J is TRBJ1-2 and V is TRBV2; 7 positions match TRBD1. Trimming took 6 bases from V and 4 from J; bases not matched to a gene: 23. Looked up from germline, CDR1 is SNHLY and CDR2 is FYNNEI. The CDR3 length is 19 residues. The CDR3: CASSATEQGLRLPLYGYTF. The CDR3 DNA sequence: TGTGCCAGCAGCGCGACCGAACAGGGGTTACGTCTCCCACTCTATGGCTACACCTTC.

V gene TRBV7-3 combines with J gene TRBJ1-1, with a tentative D call TRBD1 (5 bases). The V and J ends lost 3 bases and 6 bases respectively, with 11 bases between them. The CDR3 is made up of 13 amino acids. Germline V gene sequence: CDR1 SGHTA, CDR2 FQGTGA. This CDR3 reads CASSFAGPSEAFF. Here the CDR3 DNA reads TGTGCCAGCAGCTTTGCGGGGCCATCTGAAGCTTTCTTT.

In its sample, this clone was seen once. The chain recombines TRBV10-3 with TRBJ2-2, with 7 bases lining up with TRBD1. V gave up 6 bases and J gave up 1 base; unmatched junction bases: 2. CDR1 and CDR2 from the germline V gene are ENHRY and SYGVKD. The CDR3 is 14 amino acids. Here the CDR3 DNA reads TGTGCCATCAGCGGGACAGTGAACACCGGGGAGCTGTTTTTT. Translated, it gives CAISGTVNTGELFF.

CDR3 region: CASSPRLTGRTNEKLFF. The CDR3 bases are TGTGCCAGCAGCCCCCGTCTGACAGGGAGAACTAATGAAAAACTGTTTTTT. The chain joins TRBV11-2 to TRBJ1-4; 7 bases agree with TRBD1. V shed 5 bases and J 1 base; nucleotides not matched to a gene: 10. The CDR3 extends over 17 amino acids. The V gene's germline CDR1 is SGHAT and CDR2 FQNNGV. Filled out from reference TRBV11-2 and TRBJ1-4, the complete variable domain reads EAGVAQSPRYKIIEKRQSVAFWCNPISGHATLYWYQQILGQGPKLLIQFQNNGVVDDSQLPKDRFSAERLKGVDSTLKIQPAKLEDSAVYLCASSPRLTGRTNEKLFFGSGTQLSVL.

The gene calls are TRBV5-1 and TRBJ1-1, with no clear D. The germline V gene encodes CDR1 SGHRS and CDR2 YFSETQ. V lost 0 bases and J 3 bases, leaving 12 bases between the germline ends. The CDR3 is made up of 15 amino acids. The CDR3 reads CASSLVSGVDTEAFF. The CDR3 DNA is TGCGCCAGCAGCTTGGTGTCAGGCGTGGACACTGAAGCTTTCTTT.

The rearrangement uses TRBV6-2 or TRBV6-3 and TRBJ2-5, with TRBD2 matching 10 bases. Germline CDR1 and CDR2: MNHEY and SVGEGT. V shed 1 base, J shed 1 base, and the junction held 3 bases outside the gene matches. The CDR3 totals 16 residues. The CDR3 DNA reads TGTGCCAGCAGTTACTTTAGCGGGGGGTTCCAAGAGACCCAGTACTTC. Translation gives CASSYFSGGFQETQYF.

In this sample, this clone turned up many times. The CDR3 bases are TGTGCCAGCAGCTCAGAGGCAGCCAAAAACATTCAGTACTTC. Translating it yields CASSSEAAKNIQYF. The gene calls are TRBV7-9 and TRBJ2-4; D not resolved. V gave up 4 bases and J gave up 0 bases, with 7 bases separating them. Per germline, CDR1 SEHNR and CDR2 FQNEAQ (reference sequence). CDR3 length equals 14 residues.

This chain uses TRBV9 with TRBJ2-1; a weak D match, TRBD2 (6 bases). This CDR3 comprises 15 residues. CDR1 is SGDLS, CDR2 YYNGEE, per germline. Trimming pared 3 bases from V and 3 bases from J, leaving 13 bases between. The CDR3 sequence is CASSEGTPVYNEQFF. CDR3 coding DNA: TGTGCCAGCAGCGAGGGGACTCCTGTCTACAATGAGCAGTTCTTC.

The chain couples TRBV6-5 to TRBJ1-1; D uncertain. The length of the CDR3 is 15 residues. Germline lookup yields CDR1 MNHEY and CDR2 SVGAGI. Between the trimmed V and J ends, which lost 0 bases and 0 bases, there was a span of 8 bases. CDR3 sequence (DNA): TGTGCCAGCAGTTACTCGCCAGGCTTGAACACTGAAGCTTTCTTT. Amino acid sequence: CASSYSPGLNTEAFF.

V usage is TRBV12-3 or TRBV12-4 and J usage is TRBJ1-1; no reliable D call. V lost 11 bases and J lost 0, with 13 bases in between. CDR3 length: 13 residues. Written as DNA, the CDR3 is TGTGCCGGGAGTCGTGAGATGAACACTGAAGCTTTCTTT. Its protein product is CAGSREMNTEAFF.

The genes are TRBV14 and TRBJ1-1; D possibly corresponds to TRBD1 (5 bases). V was trimmed by 5 bases and J by 4 bases, leaving 14 bases between them. The CDR3 has 14 residues. Germline V CDR1 and CDR2: SGHDN, FVKESK. Here the CDR3 DNA reads TGTGCCAGCAGCGCCCCGAGACAGCTCACTGAAGCTTTCTTT. Encoded protein: CASSAPRQLTEAFF.

The chain combines TRBV7-9 with TRBJ2-1; TRBD2 matches at 9 bases. Germline CDR1 and CDR2: SEHNR and FQNEAQ (reference sequence). The CDR3 is made up of 14 amino acids. After removal of 1 base from V and 9 bases from J, the junction contained 4 bases not matched to a gene. CDR3 coding DNA: TGTGCCAGCAGCTTAGGCGGGGGGGCCGGTGAGCAGTTCTTC. It codes for CASSLGGGAGEQFF.

The chain is built from TRBV5-6 and TRBJ2-7; 7 bases match TRBD2. Germline values: CDR1 SGHDT, CDR2 YYEEEE. Trimming removed 3 bases from V and 7 bases from J; junction bases left unmatched: 13. The CDR3 sequence is 15 residues long. DNA for the CDR3: TGTGCCAGCAGCTCCCTTTTGGGGGGGTTTTATGAGCAGTACTTC. The encoded protein is CASSSLLGGFYEQYF. The whole variable domain, remainder taken from reference TRBV5-6 and TRBJ2-7, is DAGVTQSPTHLIKTRGQQVTLRCSPKSGHDTVSWYQQALGQGPQFIFQYYEEEERQRGNFPDRFSGHQFPNYSSELNVNALLLGDSALYLCASSSLLGGFYEQYFGPGTRLTVT.

The V call is TRBV5-6, the J call TRBJ1-2; D is perhaps TRBD1 (5 bases). V dropped 5 bases and J dropped 3 bases, with 17 bases sitting between them. Germline CDR1 is SGHDT and CDR2 is YYEEEE. The CDR3 loop spans 15 amino acids. Written as DNA, the CDR3 is TGTGCCAGCAGGGAGGGGAGGGGTTGGGACTATGGCTACACCTTC. It is translated as CASREGRGWDYGYTF.

The chain combines TRBV5-1 with TRBJ2-3; a possible D gene is TRBD2 (6 bases). The CDR3 is 16 amino acids. The V end lost 0 bases, the J end lost 2 bases, and 13 bases lay between the germline ends. CDR1 is SGHRS and CDR2 is YFSETQ in the germline V gene. In DNA, the CDR3 is TGCGCCAGCAGCTTGGGTGCGGGGACTCCCACAGATACGCAGTATTTT. This sequence encodes CASSLGAGTPTDTQYF.

The chain joins TRBV7-2 to TRBJ1-2; D may be TRBD1 (5 bases). This CDR3 spans 15 amino acids. Trimming took off 1 base at V and 4 bases at J, with 13 bases between the two ends. Germline V gene sequence: CDR1 SGHTA, CDR2 FQGNSA. CDR3: CASSLVDSVIYGYTF. CDR3 in DNA: TGTGCCAGCAGCTTAGTCGACAGTGTGATCTATGGCTACACCTTC.

The chain joins TRBV9 to TRBJ2-1, with D perhaps TRBD2 (6 bases). Trimming took off 2 bases at V and 1 base at J, with 7 bases between the two ends. This CDR3 has 14 amino acids. Germline V gives CDR1 SGDLS, CDR2 YYNGEE. The CDR3 here is CASSVSGSYNEQFF. CDR3 DNA: TGTGCCAGCAGCGTTAGCGGATCCTACAATGAGCAGTTCTTC.

The rearrangement links TRBV5-4 to TRBJ2-5, with 9 nucleotides matching TRBD2. Germline CDR1 is SGHNT and CDR2 is YYREEE (reference sequence). The junction had 10 bases not matched to a gene; V was cut back by 6 bases and J by 1 base. This CDR3 region has 16 residues. Here the CDR3 reads CASTRGVSGGQETQYF. In DNA form, the CDR3 reads TGTGCCAGCACCAGGGGGGTTAGCGGGGGCCAAGAGACCCAGTACTTC. Variable domain in full (rest from reference TRBV5-4 and TRBJ2-5): ETGVTQSPTHLIKTRGQQVTLRCSSQSGHNTVSWYQQALGQGPQFIFQYYREEENGRGNFPPRFSGLQFPNYSSELNVNALELDDSALYLCASTRGVSGGQETQYFGPGTRLLVL.

This chain joins TRBV29-1 and TRBJ2-1; 13 positions match TRBD2. The germline CDR1 and CDR2 sequences are SQVTM and ANQGSEA. The CDR3 is 19 amino acids. The J segment lost 0 bases and the V segment lost 1 base, leaving 9 bases of the junction unmatched. CDR3 amino acids: CSVEGLAGGTISSYNEQFF. The CDR3 coding sequence is TGCAGCGTTGAAGGACTAGCGGGGGGAACAATTAGCTCCTACAATGAGCAGTTCTTC.

This clone has just one count. V gene TRBV19 combines with J gene TRBJ2-7, with D tentatively TRBD1 (5 bases). This CDR3 has 15 amino acids. Trimming left V 3 bases short and J 2 bases short, with 14 bases between. CDR1 is LNHDA, CDR2 SQIVND, per germline (reference sequence). The CDR3 sequence is CASSIMGPAPYEQYF. In nucleotides, the CDR3 is TGTGCCAGTAGTATTATGGGGCCCGCCCCCTACGAGCAGTACTTC.

The gene calls are TRBV6-5 and TRBJ1-5, with D perhaps TRBD1 (6 bases). Germline CDR1 is MNHEY and CDR2 is SVGAGI. The CDR3 is 13 residues long. The V and J ends lost 6 bases and 6 bases respectively, with 12 bases between them. The chain's CDR3 is CASRQGWSQPQHF. CDR3 nucleotide sequence: TGTGCCAGCAGACAGGGTTGGAGTCAGCCCCAGCATTTT.

J is TRBJ2-5 and V is TRBV6-2 or TRBV6-3, with 9 bases matching TRBD1. CDR3 size: 16 residues. The germline CDR1 and CDR2 sequences are MNHEY and SVGEGT. V lost 5 bases and J lost 3; bases outside the gene matches: 10. This CDR3 reads CASSTGQGRSEETQYF. The CDR3 bases are TGTGCCAGCAGTACCGGACAGGGGCGGAGTGAAGAGACCCAGTACTTC.